The 8 T cell receptor beta chains listed next were all sequenced from one sample in a study of T-cell reconstitution after alpha-beta-depleted transplantation in children. Unique molecular identifiers were incorporated during preparation of the TCRbeta library. TCRdb re-derived calls from the PCR reads in MiXCR, one entry per CDR3 protein. This table has 500,000 to 600,000 distinct CDR3 sequences, 32% appearing once. Sequenced material: PBMCs from the stem cell graft donor, taken from the stem cell graft. These receptors originate from a human donor who donated a stem cell graft to a child with aplastic anemia.

This clonotype was detected many times. This chain uses TRBV4-3 with TRBJ2-7; no firm D call. V was pared by 1 base and J by 2 bases, with 9 bases between. CDR3 size: 14 residues. The V gene's germline CDR1 is LGHNA and CDR2 YSLEER. The CDR3: CASSQAGLPYEQYF. The CDR3 nucleotides are TGCGCCAGCAGCCAAGCCGGGTTACCCTACGAGCAGTACTTC.

There are a few counts of this clonotype. The chain links TRBV7-6 to TRBJ2-1, with 8 bases aligning to TRBD2. J was trimmed by 5 bases and V by 2 bases; bases with no gene match: 5. Germline-derived CDR1 and CDR2 are SGHVS and FNYEAQ. The CDR3 is 15 residues long. CDR3 nucleotides: TGTGCCAGCAGCTTACCGTGGCGGGGGGACAATGAGCAGTTCTTC. It yields the protein CASSLPWRGDNEQFF.

The chain uses TRBV6-2 or TRBV6-3 and TRBJ2-3; D perhaps matches TRBD2 (6 bases). CDR1 MNHEY and CDR2 SVGEGT come from the germline V gene. This CDR3 comprises 14 residues. V dropped 7 bases and J dropped 3 bases, with 14 bases sitting between them. The CDR3 loop is CASTGVRDTDTQYF. CDR3 bases: TGTGCCAGCACGGGAGTGAGAGATACAGATACGCAGTATTTT.

The rearrangement uses TRBV29-1 and TRBJ1-5; D unresolved. The CDR3 length is 13 residues. V lost 7 bases, J lost 0 bases, and 10 bases lay in between. In germline, CDR1 is SQVTM, CDR2 ANQGSEA. In DNA form, the CDR3 reads TGCAGCGCGGGATGGGGTAGCAATCAGCCCCAGCATTTT. It specifies CSAGWGSNQPQHF.

The chain uses TRBV7-2 and TRBJ2-5; the D gene is possibly TRBD1 (5 bases). The V gene lost 5 bases and the J gene lost 7 bases, with 14 bases spanning the gap. The V gene's germline CDR1 is SGHTA and CDR2 FQGNSA. The CDR3 has 13 amino acids. DNA for the CDR3: TGTGCCAGCAGCACACAGGCCCGTGGGACCCAGTACTTC. Its protein is CASSTQARGTQYF. The full variable domain, completed using reference TRBV7-2 and TRBJ2-5, is GAGVSQSPSNKVTEKGKDVELRCDPISGHTALYWYRQSLGQGLEFLIYFQGNSAPDKSGLPSDRFSAERTGGSVSTLTIQRTQQEDSAVYLCASSTQARGTQYFGPGTRLLVL.

V gene TRBV18 combines with J gene TRBJ2-7; D is undetermined. The germline V gene has CDR1 KGHSH and CDR2 LQKENI. Trimming shortened V by 2 bases and J by 4 bases, and 9 bases separated the two germline ends. The CDR3 is made up of 13 amino acids. The CDR3 region is CASSPSPMYEQYV. The CDR3 DNA reads TGTGCCAGCTCACCATCCCCCATGTACGAGCAGTACGTC.

This chain joins TRBV5-4 and TRBJ2-3; unclear D gene. Germline CDR1 and CDR2: SGHNT and YYREEE (reference sequence). The CDR3 extends over 15 amino acids. V was trimmed by 7 bases and J by 1 base, leaving 16 bases between them. The CDR3 DNA reads TGTGCCAGCTGCTCCCCAGAAGCTGGCACAGATACGCAGTATTTT. The encoded protein is CASCSPEAGTDTQYF.

The chain combines TRBV18 with TRBJ2-2; TRBD2 matches 8 bases. Germline values: CDR1 KGHSH, CDR2 LQKENI. The J segment lost 5 bases and the V segment lost 3 bases, leaving 11 bases of the junction unmatched. The CDR3 runs to 17 residues. CDR3 in DNA: TGTGCCAGCTCACCCTCACCGGGAGGGCCGGGGACCGGGGAGCTGTTTTTT. Protein: CASSPSPGGPGTGELFF.